This T cell receptor beta chain was retrieved from a study of cytomegalovirus exposure and HLA in healthy donors. Turning to this clone: Its antigen remains unknown.

V lost 3 bases and J lost 4; bases outside the gene matches: 4. This CDR3 region has 15 residues. Germline CDR1 is LGHNA and CDR2 is YNFKEQ. Use of 60 Vbeta and 13 Jbeta primers characterized the PCR. Data came from immunoSEQ multiplex PCR; TCRdb stores just in-frame clones and leaves some out. The table lists about 140,000 clones, 78% of them singletons. Study outcomes and limitations: It was reportedly the case that the classifier diagnosed cytomegalovirus status with high specificity and sensitivity.

The TCR sequence derives from a female donor in good health and CMV-seronegative. Sequenced input: PBMCs. The V and J genes are TRBV4-2 and TRBJ2-1; TRBD2 agrees at 9 bases. The CDR3: CASSHSSGIYNEQFF. The CDR3 region has the DNA TGTGCCAGCAGCCATTCTAGCGGGATTTACAATGAGCAGTTCTTC.